This is a list of T cell receptor beta chains from one sample in a study of cytomegalovirus exposure and HLA in healthy donors. This table comes from immunoSEQ multiplex PCR, and its TCRdb copy is limited to in-frame clones, with some not included. This repertoire includes about 200,000 clones. Sequencing was carried out using PBMCs. The receptors originated from a boy younger than 18 in good health and CMV-seronegative. The CDR3 runs from the conserved cysteine through the conserved F or W. Each record gives: D gene, V gene, CDR3 length, J gene, CDR3 DNA, CDR3 protein. D genes are given only for firm matches.

.	TRBV5-4	13	TRBJ2-7	TGTGCCAGCAGCTCGACAGTCTCCTACGAGCAGTACTTC	CASSSTVSYEQYF
TRBD1	TRBV11-2	14	TRBJ1-1	TGTGCCAGCAGTTTCGACAGGGGGGACACTGAAGCTTTCTTT	CASSFDRGDTEAFF
TRBD2	TRBV5-1	17	TRBJ2-2	TGCGCCAGCAGCTTGTCCCAGAGGACTAGCGGGACCGGGGAGCTGTTTTTT	CASSLSQRTSGTGELFF
TRBD2	TRBV5-4	18	TRBJ2-3	TGTGCCAGCAGCTTGTTTAAGGGCGGGGGGCCTGGGGCAGATACGCAGTATTTT	CASSLFKGGGPGADTQYF
TRBD1	TRBV5-4	15	TRBJ1-3	TGTGCCAGCAGCTCCGGACAGGGCAGGCGAAACACCATATATTTT	CASSSGQGRRNTIYF
.	TRBV7-9	15	TRBJ2-5	TGTGCCAGCAGCTATTCCGGGACTCTGGGGGAGACCCAGTACTTC	CASSYSGTLGETQYF
.	TRBV5-1	14	TRBJ1-1	TGCGCCAGCAGCTTCGCCAGAATAAACACTGAAGCTTTCTTT	CASSFARINTEAFF
.	TRBV4-1	15	TRBJ1-1	TGCGCCAGCAGCCAAGAGGGGGGAGGGAATACTGAAGCTTTCTTT	CASSQEGGGNTEAFF
.	TRBV30	13	TRBJ1-2	TGTGCCTGGGGTGCGGGAGAAGTGGATGGCTACACCTTC	CAWGAGEVDGYTF
.	TRBV7-9	17	TRBJ1-3	TGTGCCAGCAGCTTAGCGGATGTCAGGCTTCTTGGAAACACCATATATTTT	CASSLADVRLLGNTIYF
.	TRBV7-9	15	TRBJ2-1	TGTGCCAGCAGCTCGGACGGGAGCTCCTACAATGAGCAGTTCTTC	CASSSDGSSYNEQFF
.	TRBV6-1	14	TRBJ1-2	TGTGCCAGCAGCCTAGGACAGACTAACTATGGCTACACCTTC	CASSLGQTNYGYTF
TRBD2	TRBV2	17	TRBJ2-1	TGTGCCAGCAGTGACCCCGGTGGGACTAGCGGAAACAATGAGCAGTTCTTC	CASSDPGGTSGNNEQFF
TRBD2	TRBV5-1	16	TRBJ2-3	TGCGCCAGCAGCCCCCTTAGCGGGGCTAGCACAGATACGCAGTATTTT	CASSPLSGASTDTQYF
.	TRBV4-1	16	TRBJ2-5	TGCGCCAGCAGCCCAGTAGAAACGGGAAGGGCGGCGACCCAGTACTTC	CASSPVETGRAATQYF
.	TRBV6-5	15	TRBJ1-2	TGTGCCAGCATACAAGGGCGCGGGACCTACTATGGCTACACCTTC	CASIQGRGTYYGYTF
.	TRBV6-1	11	TRBJ2-7	TGTGCCAGCAGGCGGGCGGAGGAGCAGTACTTC	CASRRAEEQYF
.	TRBV9	14	TRBJ2-3	TGTGCCAGCAGCACCCGACAGGGCACAGATACGCAGTATTTT	CASSTRQGTDTQYF
.	TRBV29-1	13	TRBJ2-7	TGCAGCGTTGGGAGGGGGCCCCCCTACGAGCAGTACTTC	CSVGRGPPYEQYF
.	TRBV4-1	15	TRBJ1-2	TGCGCCAGCAGCCTGTACCGGGAGCTTAACTATGGCTACACCTTC	CASSLYRELNYGYTF
.	TRBV5-5	16	TRBJ2-7	TGTGCCAGCAGCTTGGCCGTGGGGGCGGTCCCCTACGAGCAGTACTTC	CASSLAVGAVPYEQYF
TRBD1	TRBV2	14	TRBJ1-3	TGTGCCAGCAGGGGGACAGGGGGCGCGAACACCATATATTTT	CASRGTGGANTIYF
.	TRBV10-3	14	TRBJ1-5	TGTGCCCATGTACAGGGATGGGGCAATCAGCCCCAGCATTTT	CAHVQGWGNQPQHF
TRBD1	TRBV10-2	13	TRBJ1-1	TGCGCCAGCACGGACAGGGGACACACTGAAGCTTTCTTT	CASTDRGHTEAFF
TRBD1	TRBV5-1	14	TRBJ2-7	TGCGCCAGCAGTTCTGGACAGGGAAGGAGCGAGCAGTACTTC	CASSSGQGRSEQYF
.	TRBV20-1	10	TRBJ1-2	TGCAGTGCTCAGGGTTATGGCTACACCTTC	CSAQGYGYTF
.	TRBV30	12	TRBJ2-2	TGTGCCTGGAGCCAAAACACCGGGGAGCTGTTTTTT	CAWSQNTGELFF
.	TRBV6-1	14	TRBJ1-5	TGTGCCAGCAGTGAAGGGGCAGGGTGGCAGCCCCAGCATTTT	CASSEGAGWQPQHF
.	TRBV11-2	17	TRBJ1-4	TGTGCCAGCAGCTTATTCCCCAGGGCTGATCAAAGGGAAAAACTGTTTTTT	CASSLFPRADQREKLFF
.	TRBV7-6	15	TRBJ2-3	TGTGCCAGCAGCCTAGAGGCCCTAAGGGGCGATACGCAGTATTTT	CASSLEALRGDTQYF
.	TRBV7-2	16	TRBJ1-1	TGTGCCAGCAGCTCTCGCCTGTCACAGGCGAACACTGAAGCTTTCTTT	CASSSRLSQANTEAFF
TRBD1	TRBV6-6	16	TRBJ1-1	TGTGCCAGCAGTGTGGGACAGGGGAGGGCGGGCACTGAAGCTTTCTTT	CASSVGQGRAGTEAFF
.	TRBV29-1	13	TRBJ1-4	TGCAGCGTTCAACGGACTCCTGATGAAAAACTGTTTTTT	CSVQRTPDEKLFF
.	TRBV9	15	TRBJ1-5	TGTGCCAGCAGCCCAACAGCAGGTTTAAATCAGCCCCAGCATTTT	CASSPTAGLNQPQHF
.	TRBV7-9	13	TRBJ1-2	TGTGCCAGCAGCTCCGGGGAGAACTATGGCTACACCTTC	CASSSGENYGYTF
.	TRBV14	13	TRBJ1-2	TGTGCCAGCAGCCCATCTCAGGGTTACGGCTACACCTTC	CASSPSQGYGYTF
.	TRBV7-2	14	TRBJ1-4	TGTGCCAGCAGCTTAGATCGACAGTCTGAAAAACTGTTTTTT	CASSLDRQSEKLFF
TRBD1	TRBV2	14	TRBJ1-1	TGTGCCAGCACTCACCCACAGGGGCACGCTGAAGCTTTCTTT	CASTHPQGHAEAFF
.	TRBV27	10	TRBJ1-2	TGTCCCACGGGGAGTCTGGGCTACACCTTC	CPTGSLGYTF
TRBD1	TRBV5-1	18	TRBJ1-6	TGCGCCAGCAGCTTGGTGGCAGGGGGTGACTCCTATAATTCACCCCTCCACTTT	CASSLVAGGDSYNSPLHF
TRBD2	TRBV4-3	22	TRBJ2-4	TGCGCCAGCAGCCAAGATACCGGGACTAGCGGGGGGGTATCCCTAGCCAAAAACATTCAGTACTTC	CASSQDTGTSGGVSLAKNIQYF
.	TRBV30	15	TRBJ1-3	TGTGCCTGGAGTGTAGACATCCTCGGAGGAAACACCATATATTTT	CAWSVDILGGNTIYF
.	TRBV6-5	16	TRBJ2-2	TGTGCCAGCAGTTACTCAAACCAGGGCCCCACCGGGGAGCTGTTTTTT	CASSYSNQGPTGELFF
.	TRBV30	17	TRBJ1-5	TGTGCCTGGAGGGAAAAGGACGGACTGCCGGCCAATCAGCCCCAGCATTTT	CAWREKDGLPANQPQHF
TRBD1	TRBV6-7	15	TRBJ2-7	TGTGCCAGCAGTTACCTTGGACAGGTCAGGAACGAGCAGTACTTC	CASSYLGQVRNEQYF
.	TRBV7-9	14	TRBJ2-1	TGTGCCAGCAGCTTCGTCCGAAGAGACAATGAGCAGTTCTTC	CASSFVRRDNEQFF